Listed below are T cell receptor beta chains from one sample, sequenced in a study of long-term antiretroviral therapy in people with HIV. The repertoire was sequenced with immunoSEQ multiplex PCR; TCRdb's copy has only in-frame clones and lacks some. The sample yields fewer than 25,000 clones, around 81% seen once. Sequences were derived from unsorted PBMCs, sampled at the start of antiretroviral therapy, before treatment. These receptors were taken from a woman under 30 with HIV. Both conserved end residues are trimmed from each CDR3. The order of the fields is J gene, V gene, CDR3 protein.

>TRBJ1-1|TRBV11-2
ASSSPRQNTEAF
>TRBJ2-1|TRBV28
ASRPGLAAYNEQF
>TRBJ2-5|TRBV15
ATSTPINRQETQY
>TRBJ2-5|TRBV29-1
SVAPGLADMYQETQY
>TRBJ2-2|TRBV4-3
ASSQGVPGTSGGLNTGELF
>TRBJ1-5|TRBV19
ASSTGTGGNQPQH
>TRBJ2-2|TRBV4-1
ASSHGPVGGGGELF
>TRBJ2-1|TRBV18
ASSPVQEQF
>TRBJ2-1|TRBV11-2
ASSLMASGSNEQF
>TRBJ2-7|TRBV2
ASSSGASWEQY
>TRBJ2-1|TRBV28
ASKGTSSYNEQF